Detailed here is one T cell receptor (beta chain). Treatment defined: some 19 received Ad26.COV2.S at low or high dose, single or two shots; several received placebo; per-sample allocation not given. The samples date from day 63 after the first vaccine or placebo injection. These data belong to a study of Ad26.COV2.S vaccination and SARS-CoV-2 variants. The assay was immunoSEQ multiplex PCR, and TCRdb's table has in-frame clones only and misses some. The data hold about 680,000 clones, with approximately 88% observed a single time. V dropped 4 bases and J dropped 12; count of bases not matched to a gene: 15. Germline V gives CDR1 GTSNPN, CDR2 SVGIG (reference sequence). The CDR3 spans 14 residues.

This sequence originates from a person aged 18-65 years who received the Ad26.COV2.S COVID-19 vaccine or a placebo. V usage is TRBV30 and J usage is TRBJ2-1; 7 bases are shared with TRBD2. Sequenced material: peripheral blood, taken in a trial of Ad26.COV2.S vaccine versus placebo. CDR3 residues: CAWTSGDLTMTQFF. The DNA for the CDR3 is TGTGCCTGGACTAGCGGAGACCTTACAATGACGCAGTTCTTC.